One T cell receptor beta chain is described in this entry. The entry originates in a study of blood T cell repertoires in COVID-19. In the study overall: The analysed material was cDNA or gDNA that came from T cells, B-cell-depleted T cells, or PBMCs.

Per the germline V gene, CDR1 is MNHEY and CDR2 is SVGAGI. With 3 bases clipped from V and 7 bases from J, the junction kept 5 bases outside the gene matches. There are 14 residues in the CDR3. The method was immunoSEQ multiplex PCR; TCRdb's version includes in-frame clones alone and lacks a portion of them. The table has approximately 120,000 clones, around nine tenths seen once. The V call is TRBV6-5, the J call TRBJ2-1; 8 nucleotides line up with TRBD1. The sequenced sample was peripheral blood. The origin of this receptor is a man aged 45-60 years with COVID-19, enrolled during active disease. DNA of the CDR3: TGTGCCAGCAGTTATGGCTACAGGGGGAATGAGCAGTTCTTC. Its translation: CASSYGYRGNEQFF.